Each of the 20 T cell receptor beta chains below was sequenced from the same sample in a study of cytomegalovirus exposure and HLA in healthy donors. The PCR used 60 Vbeta and 13 Jbeta primers. Here immunoSEQ multiplex PCR was the method, and the copy in TCRdb shows in-frame clones only, minus some. Among some 140,000 clones, 60% to 85% were seen once, and the ten largest hold approximately 1%. Sequencing was carried out using PBMCs. These receptors were taken from a man aged 18 to 29 in good health and CMV-seronegative.

On this clone: Other DNA sequences in this sample translate to the same CDR3. The chain joins TRBV5-1 to TRBJ2-3; 9 nucleotides match TRBD1. Germline V gene data show CDR1 as SGHRS and CDR2 as YFSETQ. With V trimmed by 0 bases and J by 6 bases, 5 bases remained unmatched. This CDR3 is built from 15 residues. The CDR3 loop is CASSLDRGRLDTQYF. CDR3 DNA sequence: TGCGCCAGCAGCTTGGACAGGGGGCGTTTGGATACGCAGTATTTT.

This chain uses TRBV10-3 with TRBJ1-1, with D hard to call. Trimming cost V 0 bases and J 3 bases, with 14 bases left between them. The CDR3 loop spans 16 amino acids. The germline V gene encodes CDR1 ENHRY and CDR2 SYGVKD. The DNA of the CDR3 is TGTGCCATCAGTGAGTCGCCGGGGTTCGCCGACACTGAAGCTTTCTTT. Its translation: CAISESPGFADTEAFF.

The V call is TRBV9, the J call TRBJ1-2, with D perhaps TRBD1 (5 bases). The CDR3 loop spans 17 amino acids. V gave up 0 bases and J gave up 2 bases, with 17 bases separating them. Germline values: CDR1 SGDLS, CDR2 YYNGEE. The CDR3 protein is CASSVAGGQGSNYGYTF. For the CDR3, the DNA is TGTGCCAGCAGCGTAGCGGGTGGGCAGGGATCCAACTATGGCTACACCTTC. Based on the CDR3 plus reference TRBV9 and TRBJ1-2, the full variable domain is DSGVTQTPKHLITATGQRVTLRCSPRSGDLSVYWYQQSLDQGLQFLIQYYNGEERAKGNILERFSAQQFPDLHSELNLSSLELGDSALYFCASSVAGGQGSNYGYTFGSGTRLTVV.

The chain is built from TRBV5-1 and TRBJ2-7, with a weak D call TRBD1 (5 bases). Germline V gene data show CDR1 as SGHRS and CDR2 as YFSETQ. V lost 4 bases, J lost 0 bases, and 11 bases lay in between. CDR3 length: 14 amino acids. CDR3 sequence reads: CASSVQGASYEQYF. DNA of the CDR3: TGCGCCAGCAGCGTGCAGGGTGCCTCCTACGAGCAGTACTTC.

The chain links TRBV7-2 to TRBJ2-1, with TRBD2 identical over 7 bases. The ends lost 4 bases at V and 3 bases at J; junction bases unmatched: 9. Germline assignment: CDR1 SGHTA and CDR2 FQGNSA. The CDR3 contains 16 residues. The CDR3 coding sequence is TGTGCCAGCAGCTCTCCCGCTAGCGGATACTACAATGAGCAGTTCTTC. Protein sequence: CASSSPASGYYNEQFF.

The chain recombines TRBV30 with TRBJ2-3; weak D call: TRBD1 (7 bases). The ends were cut back, 0 bases at V and 0 bases at J, with 19 bases in the middle. Germline V gene sequence: CDR1 GTSNPN, CDR2 SVGIG (reference sequence). The CDR3 is 18 residues long. The CDR3 loop reads CAWSVFVGGTASTDTQYF. DNA for the CDR3: TGTGCCTGGAGTGTATTCGTAGGCGGGACAGCTAGCACAGATACGCAGTATTTT.

This sequence joins TRBV9 and TRBJ2-4; 7 nucleotides line up with TRBD1. The germline gives CDR1 SGDLS, CDR2 YYNGEE. The CDR3 spans 16 residues. The J segment lost 3 bases and the V segment lost 0 bases, leaving 6 bases of the junction unmatched. The CDR3 region is CASSVGGGWGKNIQYF. The CDR3, as DNA: TGTGCCAGCAGCGTAGGAGGGGGCTGGGGCAAAAACATTCAGTACTTC.

The rearrangement uses TRBV4-3 and TRBJ1-4; maybe TRBD1 (5 bases). The CDR3 covers 13 residues. Germline V gives CDR1 LGHNA, CDR2 YSLEER. V dropped 0 bases and J dropped 6 bases, with 5 bases sitting between them. As DNA, the CDR3 is TGCGCCAGCAGCCAAGACAGGGATGAAAAACTGTTTTTT. Translated: CASSQDRDEKLFF.

This clone has more than one count but fewer than ten. The chain has TRBV7-8 and TRBJ2-1; D may be TRBD1 (5 bases). Trimming took off 5 bases at V and 1 base at J, with 12 bases between the two ends. In germline, CDR1 is SGHVS, CDR2 FQNEAQ. The CDR3 sequence is 15 residues long. The chain's CDR3 is CASSTRQGSYNEQFF. CDR3 nucleotides: TGTGCCAGCAGCACTCGCCAGGGATCCTACAATGAGCAGTTCTTC. The entire variable domain, with the rest obtained from reference TRBV7-8 and TRBJ2-1, is as follows: GAGVSQSPRYKVAKRGQDVALRCDPISGHVSLFWYQQALGQGPEFLTYFQNEAQLDKSGLPSDRFFAERPEGSVSTLKIQRTQQEDSAVYLCASSTRQGSYNEQFFGPGTRLTVL.

The chain links TRBV5-6 to TRBJ2-2; 7 bases agree with TRBD1. This CDR3 comprises 14 residues. J gave up 5 bases and V 2 bases, and 3 bases lay outside the gene matches. From germline, CDR1 is SGHDT and CDR2 YYEEEE. For the CDR3, the DNA is TGTGCCAGCAGCTTACAGGGGACGACCGGGGAGCTGTTTTTT. Residues: CASSLQGTTGELFF.

The chain has TRBV6-7 and TRBJ1-1; no clear D. TRBV6-7 is an open reading frame whose function is uncertain. The CDR3 length is 13 residues. V shed 6 bases and J shed 7 bases, with 15 bases lying between them. CDR3 nucleotide sequence: TGTGCCAGCAGCCGCCCAGCGGGGTATGAAGCTTTCTTT. Translated, it gives CASSRPAGYEAFF.

The rearrangement links TRBV9 to TRBJ1-2; 7 positions match TRBD1. Germline values: CDR1 SGDLS, CDR2 YYNGEE. After removal of 5 bases from V and 4 bases from J, the junction contained 5 bases not matched to a gene. The CDR3 is 13 amino acids. The CDR3 sequence: CASSDGQVYGYTF. The CDR3 bases are TGTGCCAGCAGTGATGGACAGGTCTATGGCTACACCTTC.

This clone is a singleton in its sample. V gene TRBV9 combines with J gene TRBJ1-6; D is unclear. The CDR3 extends over 16 amino acids. Trimming removed 1 base at V and 0 bases at J, with 8 bases between. The germline gives CDR1 SGDLS, CDR2 YYNGEE. The CDR3 DNA follows: TGTGCCAGCAGCGTATCGGGGAGCTCCTATAATTCACCCCTCCACTTT. Translation gives CASSVSGSSYNSPLHF.

V and J are TRBV6-5 and TRBJ2-7; 8 nucleotides line up with TRBD1. J was trimmed by 5 bases and V by 2 bases; bases with no gene match: 5. The CDR3 length is 14 residues. Germline CDR1 and CDR2: MNHEY and SVGAGI. The CDR3 protein is CASSYRQGIDEQYF. The DNA of the CDR3 is TGTGCCAGCAGTTACAGACAGGGGATAGACGAGCAGTACTTC.

The rearrangement uses TRBV5-8 and TRBJ1-2; D is undetermined. The CDR3 extends over 15 amino acids. V lost 3 bases and J lost 2, with 14 bases in between. CDR1 SGHTS and CDR2 YDEGEE come from the germline V gene. The DNA for the CDR3 is TGTGCCAGCAGCTATTGGAGTGGGGAGAACTATGGCTACACCTTC. It specifies CASSYWSGENYGYTF.

The gene calls are TRBV5-1 and TRBJ1-2, with D hard to call. Germline assignment: CDR1 SGHRS and CDR2 YFSETQ. Trimming took 3 bases from V and 3 from J, leaving 6 bases between them. This CDR3 is 12 amino acids long. CDR3: CASSSGDYGYTF. For the CDR3, the DNA is TGCGCCAGCAGCTCCGGGGACTATGGCTACACCTTC.

The chain carries TRBV19 and TRBJ2-7; 7 bases line up with TRBD1. V trimming: 5 bases; J trimming: 2 bases; junction bases outside the gene matches: 3. Germline loops: CDR1 LNHDA, CDR2 SQIVND (reference sequence). This CDR3 comprises 13 residues. The CDR3 is CASSHRGTYEQYF. In nucleotides, the CDR3 is TGTGCCAGTAGTCACAGGGGAACCTACGAGCAGTACTTC. Supplemented by reference TRBV19 and TRBJ2-7, the full variable domain reads DGGITQSPKYLFRKEGQNVTLSCEQNLNHDAMYWYRQDPGQGLRLIYYSQIVNDFQKGDIAEGYSVSREKKESFPLTVTSAQKNPTAFYLCASSHRGTYEQYFGPGTRLTVT.

The rearrangement joins TRBV4-3 to TRBJ1-4, with TRBD1 matching over 7 bases. CDR1 is LGHNA and CDR2 is YSLEER in the germline V gene. V shed 4 bases and J 2 bases; nucleotides not matched to a gene: 4. The CDR3 has 15 residues. CDR3 in amino acids: CASSPARGTNEKLFF. CDR3 sequence (DNA): TGCGCCAGCAGCCCCGCCAGGGGGACTAATGAAAAACTGTTTTTT.

The genes are TRBV7-8 and TRBJ1-1; tentative D call: TRBD1 (6 bases). The germline V gene encodes CDR1 SGHVS and CDR2 FQNEAQ. V lost 5 bases and J lost 5, with 15 bases in between. This CDR3 is built from 14 residues. The CDR3: CASSPGTMSTEAFF. In DNA, the CDR3 is TGTGCCAGCAGCCCGGGGACAATGTCTACTGAAGCTTTCTTT.

The rearrangement uses TRBV7-8 and TRBJ1-5; D may be TRBD1 (5 bases). CDR1 and CDR2 (germline): SGHVS, FQNEAQ. V was trimmed by 5 bases and J by 0 bases, leaving 17 bases between them. The CDR3 is made up of 17 amino acids. The CDR3: CASSHSTARHSNQPQHF. The CDR3 coding sequence is TGTGCCAGCAGCCATTCGACAGCCCGACATAGCAATCAGCCCCAGCATTTT.